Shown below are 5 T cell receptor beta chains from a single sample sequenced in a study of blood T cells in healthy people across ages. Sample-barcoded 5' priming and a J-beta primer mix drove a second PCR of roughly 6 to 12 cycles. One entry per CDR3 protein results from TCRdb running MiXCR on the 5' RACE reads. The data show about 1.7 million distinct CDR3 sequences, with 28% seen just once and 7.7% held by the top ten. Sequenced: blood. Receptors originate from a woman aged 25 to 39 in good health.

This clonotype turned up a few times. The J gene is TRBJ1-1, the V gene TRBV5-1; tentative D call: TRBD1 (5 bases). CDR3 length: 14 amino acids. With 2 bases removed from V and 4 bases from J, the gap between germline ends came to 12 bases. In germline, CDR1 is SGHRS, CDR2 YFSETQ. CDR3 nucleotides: TGCGCCAGCAGCTTTTTGGGGGATGGCACTGAAGCTTTCTTT. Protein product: CASSFLGDGTEAFF.

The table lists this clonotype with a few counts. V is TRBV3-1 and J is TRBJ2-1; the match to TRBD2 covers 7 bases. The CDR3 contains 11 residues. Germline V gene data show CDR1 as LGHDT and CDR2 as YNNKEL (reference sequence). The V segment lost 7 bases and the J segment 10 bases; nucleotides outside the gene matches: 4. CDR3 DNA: TGTGCCAGCACCCGTAGCGGGGAGCAGTTCTTC. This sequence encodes CASTRSGEQFF.

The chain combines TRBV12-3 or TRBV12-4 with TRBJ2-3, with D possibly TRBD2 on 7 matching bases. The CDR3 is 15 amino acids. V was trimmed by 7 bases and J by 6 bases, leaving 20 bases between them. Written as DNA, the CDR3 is TGTGCCAGCACCCTAGGGGGGGGAGCAGGGGATACGCAGTATTTT. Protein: CASTLGGGAGDTQYF.

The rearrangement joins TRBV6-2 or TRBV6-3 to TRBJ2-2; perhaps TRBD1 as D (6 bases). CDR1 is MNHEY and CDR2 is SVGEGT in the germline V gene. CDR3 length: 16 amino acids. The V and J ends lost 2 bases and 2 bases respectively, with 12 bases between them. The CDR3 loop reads CASSYRDTRNTGELFF. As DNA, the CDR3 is TGTGCCAGCAGTTACCGGGACACCCGTAACACCGGGGAGCTGTTTTTT.

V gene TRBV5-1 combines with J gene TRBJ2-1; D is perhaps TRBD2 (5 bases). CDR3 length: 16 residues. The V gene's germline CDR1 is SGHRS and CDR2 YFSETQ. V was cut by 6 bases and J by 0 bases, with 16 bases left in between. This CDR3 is CASTQDRTYSYNEQFF. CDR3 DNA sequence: TGCGCCAGCACGCAGGATCGGACTTACTCCTACAATGAGCAGTTCTTC.